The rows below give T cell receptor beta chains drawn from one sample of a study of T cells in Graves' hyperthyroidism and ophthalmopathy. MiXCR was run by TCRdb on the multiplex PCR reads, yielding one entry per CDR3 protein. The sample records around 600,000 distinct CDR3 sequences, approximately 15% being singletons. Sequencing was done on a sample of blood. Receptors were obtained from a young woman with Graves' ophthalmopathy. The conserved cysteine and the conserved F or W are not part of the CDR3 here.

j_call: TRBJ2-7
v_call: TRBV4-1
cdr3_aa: ASSPRPGTGEAVEQY

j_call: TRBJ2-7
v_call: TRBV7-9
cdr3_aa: ASSPASGQLSYEQY

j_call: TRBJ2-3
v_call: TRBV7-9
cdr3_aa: ASSQEGLRTDTQY

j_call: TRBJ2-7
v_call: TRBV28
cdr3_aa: ASSPAGQYYEQY

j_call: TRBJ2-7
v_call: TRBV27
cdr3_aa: ASKAGGPDEQY

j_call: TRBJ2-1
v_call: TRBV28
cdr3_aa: ASSSSGRPNEQF

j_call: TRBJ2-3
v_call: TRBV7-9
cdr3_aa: ASSLDFWGTPDTQY

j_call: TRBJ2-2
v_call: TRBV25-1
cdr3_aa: ASTYEFPGELF

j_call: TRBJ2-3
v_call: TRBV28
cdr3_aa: ASSTTSGGTDTQY

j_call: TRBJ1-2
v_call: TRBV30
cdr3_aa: AWSLNRQGMDGYT

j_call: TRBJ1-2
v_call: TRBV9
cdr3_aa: ASSVGQNYGYT

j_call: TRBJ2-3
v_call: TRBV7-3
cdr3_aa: ASSPGLAGADTQY

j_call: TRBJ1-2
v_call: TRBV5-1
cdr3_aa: ASSGGQPYGYT

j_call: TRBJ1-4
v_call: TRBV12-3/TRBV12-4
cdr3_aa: ASIRRGGINEKLF

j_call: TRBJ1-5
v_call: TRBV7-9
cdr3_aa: ASSQGQGGWIFQPQH

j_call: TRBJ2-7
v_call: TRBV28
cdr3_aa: ASSAPGQTPYEQY

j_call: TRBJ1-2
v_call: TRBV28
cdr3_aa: ASSPTGGMGGYGYT

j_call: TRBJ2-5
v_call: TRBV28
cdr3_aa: ASSRPLMTSGSKETQY

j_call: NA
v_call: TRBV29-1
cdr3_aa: SVPKGTDTYEQF

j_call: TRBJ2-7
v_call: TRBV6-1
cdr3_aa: ASSPMAGGTYEQY

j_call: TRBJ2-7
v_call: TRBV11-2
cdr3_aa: ASSTRLAEPYERY

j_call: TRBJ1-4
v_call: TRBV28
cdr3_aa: ASSFQGAVNEKLF

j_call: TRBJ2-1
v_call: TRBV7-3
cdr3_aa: ASSLSPGLAGSRHEQF

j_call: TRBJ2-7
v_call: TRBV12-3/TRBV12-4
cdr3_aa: ASSGLAGWGLDEQY

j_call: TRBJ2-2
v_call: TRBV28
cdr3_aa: ASREDRVSTGELF

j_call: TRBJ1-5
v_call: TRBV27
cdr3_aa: ASADSNQPQH

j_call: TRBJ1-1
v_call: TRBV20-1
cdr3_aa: SVPDRNTEAF

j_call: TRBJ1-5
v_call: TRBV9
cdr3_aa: ASSVDWEYQPQH

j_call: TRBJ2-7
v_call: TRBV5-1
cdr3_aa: ASSLGTGGGQGSYEQY

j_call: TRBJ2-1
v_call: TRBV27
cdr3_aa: ASSWRRFTPYNEQF

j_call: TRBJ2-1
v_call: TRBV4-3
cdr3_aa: ASSPSRDFYEQF

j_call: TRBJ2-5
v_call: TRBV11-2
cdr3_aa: ASSSGLAGGPQETQY

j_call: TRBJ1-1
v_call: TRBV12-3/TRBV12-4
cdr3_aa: ASSPDRVGTEAF

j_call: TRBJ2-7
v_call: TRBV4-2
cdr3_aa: ASSQDQQGYEQY

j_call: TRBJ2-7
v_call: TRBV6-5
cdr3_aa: ASSYYRDDLSYEQY

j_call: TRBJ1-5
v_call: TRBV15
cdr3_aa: ATSSRARADNQPQH

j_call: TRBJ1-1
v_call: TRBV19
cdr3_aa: ASSPRGGRVNTEAF

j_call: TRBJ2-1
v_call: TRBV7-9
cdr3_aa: ASSHRGGGNEQF

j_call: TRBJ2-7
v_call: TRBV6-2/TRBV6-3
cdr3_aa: ASGDSYEQY

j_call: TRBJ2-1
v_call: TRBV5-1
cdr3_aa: ASLGVNGYNEQF

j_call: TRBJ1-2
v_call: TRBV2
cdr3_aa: ASSPWTGANYGYT

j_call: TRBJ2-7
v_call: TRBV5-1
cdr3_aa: ASSLDGTLMSEQY

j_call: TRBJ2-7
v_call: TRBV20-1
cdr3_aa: SAYSLEREGYEQY

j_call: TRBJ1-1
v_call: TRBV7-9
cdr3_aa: ASSLSNRGGLEAF

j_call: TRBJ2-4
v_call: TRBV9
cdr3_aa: ASSVGFGLQY

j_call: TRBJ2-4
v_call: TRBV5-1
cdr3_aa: ASSLAGLAGDGIQY

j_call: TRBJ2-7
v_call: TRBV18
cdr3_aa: ASSGLTSGTTYEQY

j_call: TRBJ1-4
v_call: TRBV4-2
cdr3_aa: ASGQDRARGREKLF

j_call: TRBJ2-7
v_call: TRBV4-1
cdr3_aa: ASSPYDRERGEQY

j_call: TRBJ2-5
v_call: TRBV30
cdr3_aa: ASVSPGETQY

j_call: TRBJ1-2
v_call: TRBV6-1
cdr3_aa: ASRNQGAVNYGYT

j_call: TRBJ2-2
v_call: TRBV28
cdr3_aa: ASSPITLQTRPGELF

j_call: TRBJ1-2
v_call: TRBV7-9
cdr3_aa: ASSSTGEVSGGYT

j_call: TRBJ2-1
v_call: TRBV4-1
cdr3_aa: ASSQDEAEGTYNEQF

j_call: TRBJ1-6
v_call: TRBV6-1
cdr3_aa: ASAQGALDSPLH

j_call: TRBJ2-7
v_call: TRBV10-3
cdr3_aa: AISEQSSLYEQY

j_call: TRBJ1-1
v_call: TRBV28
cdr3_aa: ASTPGGGGGGGVNTEAF

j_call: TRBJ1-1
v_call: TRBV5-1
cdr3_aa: ASSLWHLNTEAF

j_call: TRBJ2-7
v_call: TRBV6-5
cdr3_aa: ASSYNARTYEQY

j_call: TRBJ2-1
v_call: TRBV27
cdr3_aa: ASSLSILAYNEQF